This TCR beta chain appears in the sequencing data of a study of blood T cell repertoires in COVID-19. Study-wide background: Specimens from acute and convalescent COVID-19 originated in the United States, Italy and Spain.

The table came from immunoSEQ multiplex PCR; TCRdb's copy has only in-frame clones and leaves some out. The top ten clones hold approximately 9.9% of a sample with some 150,000 clones, 86% of them seen once. Patients at the Seattle site were enrolled during active infection and followed longitudinally. J lost 3 bases, V lost 2 bases, and 10 bases had no gene match. This CDR3 contains 16 residues. Germline CDR1 is MNHEY and CDR2 is SVGAGI. The chain has TRBV6-5 and TRBJ2-7; 7 bases agree with TRBD1. The receptor's source is a woman aged 60 to 75 with COVID-19, enrolled during active disease. The sequenced sample was peripheral blood. The chain's CDR3 is CASSYKPTGFGYEQYF. The CDR3 DNA reads as TGTGCCAGCAGTTACAAGCCGACAGGGTTCGGCTACGAGCAGTACTTC.